Presented here are 29 T cell receptor beta chains from one specimen sequenced in a study of OX40 agonist ivuxolimab in advanced cancers. Profiling relied on immunoSEQ multiplex PCR, and the TCRdb table lists in-frame clones only, not all of them. The table shows roughly 80,000 clones, with around four fifths occurring only once. Sequencing used CD4+ or CD8+ T cells sorted from blood, obtained in a trial of the OX40 agonist ivuxolimab. The receptors come from an adult with an advanced solid tumor such as melanoma, head and neck, liver or kidney cancer.

In nucleotides, the CDR3 is TGCGCCAGCAGCTTCCTAACTAGCAGCTCGGAGACCCAGTACTTC. Translating gives CASSFLTSSSETQYF. V gene TRBV5-1 combines with J gene TRBJ2-5; TRBD2 is a possible D gene (6 bases). V lost 2 bases and J 5 bases, leaving 16 bases between the germline ends. Germline CDR1 reads SGHRS; CDR2 reads YFSETQ. The CDR3 has 15 amino acids.

In DNA form, the CDR3 reads TGTGCCAGCAGCTTCGAGCTCCCAGATACGCAGTATTTT. It yields the protein CASSFELPDTQYF. The chain employs TRBV7-2 and TRBJ2-3; no definite D call. CDR1 is SGHTA and CDR2 is FQGNSA in the germline V gene. The CDR3 length is 13 residues. V was clipped by 3 bases and J by 4 bases, with 8 bases between them.

The chain uses TRBV5-1 and TRBJ2-2; 7 nucleotides match TRBD2. J was trimmed by 4 bases and V by 4 bases; bases with no gene match: 7. Germline values: CDR1 SGHRS, CDR2 YFSETQ. The CDR3 runs 15 residues. The CDR3 sequence: CASSQGREGTGELFF. The DNA of the CDR3 is TGCGCCAGCAGCCAGGGCAGGGAGGGCACCGGGGAGCTGTTTTTT.

The chain combines TRBV6-1 with TRBJ2-3; 12 bases fit TRBD1. CDR1 and CDR2 (germline): MNHNS, SASEGT. With V trimmed by 5 bases and J by 5 bases, 5 bases remained unmatched. The CDR3 contains 15 residues. Here the CDR3 DNA reads TGTGCCAGCAGTTCCGGGACAGGGGGCAGAGATACGCAGTATTTT. As protein: CASSSGTGGRDTQYF.

This rearrangement joins TRBV6-6 to TRBJ2-7; D unresolved. The V gene lost 8 bases and the J gene lost 3 bases, with 14 bases spanning the gap. Germline CDR1 and CDR2: MNHNY and SVGAGI (reference sequence). The CDR3 is made up of 13 amino acids. CDR3 nucleotide sequence: TGTGCCAGCGCTTACCTAGAGTTCTACGAGCAGTACTTC. This translates into CASAYLEFYEQYF.

This clone was picked up one time. This rearrangement joins TRBV2 to TRBJ2-7; TRBD1 agrees at 7 bases. This CDR3 is 14 amino acids long. Germline V gene data show CDR1 as SNHLY and CDR2 as FYNNEI. V lost 3 bases, J lost 2 bases, and 4 bases stayed unmatched. The CDR3 DNA sequence: TGTGCCAGCAGTGATACAGGGGCCGCCTACGAGCAGTACTTC. This sequence encodes CASSDTGAAYEQYF.

This chain connects TRBV5-1 to TRBJ2-6, with unresolved D. Germline assignment: CDR1 SGHRS and CDR2 YFSETQ. This CDR3 has 15 residues. The V and J ends lost 2 bases and 0 bases respectively, with 6 bases between them. CDR3: CASSFSSSGANVLTF. In DNA form, the CDR3 reads TGCGCCAGCAGCTTTAGTAGCTCTGGGGCCAACGTCCTGACTTTC.

Concerning this clone: One junction end does not reproduce the germline sequence, and a read error may be involved. The chain employs TRBV2 and TRBJ1-2, with TRBD1 as a possible D gene (6 bases). Germline lookup yields CDR1 SNHLY and CDR2 FYNNEI. CDR3 length equals 15 residues. The CDR3 bases are TGTGCCAGCAGGGAAGGACAGATTCCTAACTATGGCTACACCTTC. This translates into CASREGQIPNYGYTF. Full variable domain (remainder filled in from reference TRBV2 and TRBJ1-2): EPEVTQTPSHQVTQMGQEVILRCVPISNHLYFYWYRQILGQKVEFLVSFYNNEISEKSEIFDDQFSVERPDGSNFTLKIRSTKLEDSAMYFCASREGQIPNYGYTFGSGTRLTVV.

This sequence joins TRBV5-1 and TRBJ2-2; D gene ambiguous. V lost 3 bases and J 4 bases, leaving 13 bases between the germline ends. CDR3 length: 15 residues. Per germline, CDR1 SGHRS and CDR2 YFSETQ. Here the CDR3 reads CASSSSGSITGELFF. The DNA for the CDR3 is TGCGCCAGCAGCTCATCCGGGTCTATCACCGGGGAGCTGTTTTTT.

This clone was observed a few times. The rearrangement joins TRBV5-6 to TRBJ1-1, with 9 bases matching TRBD1. The length of the CDR3 is 18 residues. Germline V gene lookup returns CDR1 SGHDT and CDR2 YYEEEE. J lost 1 base, V lost 4 bases, and 14 bases had no gene match. For the CDR3, the DNA is TGTGCCAGCAGCCCGGACAGGGGAGGGCGGGCCCAGAACACTGAAGCTTTCTTT. Residues: CASSPDRGGRAQNTEAFF.

The V call is TRBV5-1, the J call TRBJ2-7, with TRBD1 identical over 7 bases. The CDR3 runs 15 residues. CDR1 and CDR2 (germline): SGHRS, YFSETQ. The trim removed 0 bases at V and 0 bases at J, leaving 3 bases unmatched. As DNA, the CDR3 is TGCGCCAGCAGCTTGGAGGGGGCCAGCTCCTACGAGCAGTACTTC. Translated, it gives CASSLEGASSYEQYF.

The count of this clone is one. CDR3 sequence reads: CASSGQGNTEAFF. The CDR3 DNA follows: TGTGCCAGCAGCGGACAGGGTAACACTGAAGCTTTCTTT. V usage is TRBV9 and J usage is TRBJ1-1, with TRBD1 matching 7 bases. This CDR3 contains 13 residues. Germline loops: CDR1 SGDLS, CDR2 YYNGEE. V trimming: 3 bases; J trimming: 2 bases; junction bases outside the gene matches: 1.

The chain combines TRBV5-1 with TRBJ2-3; TRBD2 matches at 8 bases. This CDR3 region has 19 residues. Trimming cost V 4 bases and J 1 base; bases outside gene matches: 17. The V gene's germline CDR1 is SGHRS and CDR2 YFSETQ. CDR3 region: CASSGLGAGGTLGTDTQYF. Here the CDR3 DNA reads TGCGCCAGCAGCGGTCTAGGCGCGGGGGGTACCCTAGGCACAGATACGCAGTATTTT.

The chain combines TRBV6-6 with TRBJ2-1; 7 nucleotides match TRBD2. CDR1 is MNHNY and CDR2 is SVGAGI in the germline V gene (reference sequence). CDR3 length: 15 residues. V trimming: 6 bases; J trimming: 7 bases; junction bases outside the gene matches: 12. The CDR3 is CASSKQRGDLNEQFF. The CDR3 DNA follows: TGTGCCAGCAGCAAACAACGGGGGGACCTTAATGAGCAGTTCTTC.

The chain employs TRBV19 and TRBJ1-6; D is uncertain. Trimming stripped 3 bases from V and 9 bases from J, with 9 bases between. This CDR3 spans 13 amino acids. Germline V gene data show CDR1 as LNHDA and CDR2 as SQIVND (reference sequence). This CDR3 is CASSMTWGSPLHF. CDR3 coding DNA: TGTGCCAGTAGTATGACCTGGGGTTCACCCCTCCACTTT.

The gene calls are TRBV7-3 and TRBJ1-1; D gene uncertain. The CDR3 sequence is 14 residues long. Between the trimmed V and J ends, which lost 5 bases and 1 base, there was a span of 11 bases. Germline V gene data show CDR1 as SGHTA and CDR2 as FQGTGA. The CDR3 reads CASSPLGSNTEAFF. CDR3 nucleotides: TGTGCCAGCAGCCCCCTGGGGTCGAACACTGAAGCTTTCTTT.

This sequence joins TRBV6-5 and TRBJ1-5, with D uncertain. Germline CDR1 and CDR2: MNHEY and SVGAGI. V lost 5 bases and J lost 4, with 9 bases in between. This CDR3 has 13 amino acids. The CDR3 sequence: CASSPFENQPQHF. For the CDR3, the DNA is TGTGCCAGCAGTCCCTTCGAAAATCAGCCCCAGCATTTT.

The chain joins TRBV6-1 to TRBJ2-1; 15 nucleotides agree with TRBD2. V was pared by 6 bases and J by 8 bases, with 5 bases of the junction left unmatched. The V gene's germline CDR1 is MNHNS and CDR2 SASEGT. The CDR3 sequence is 15 residues long. Here the CDR3 reads CASRSGLAGGYEQFF. CDR3 nucleotide sequence: TGTGCCAGCAGATCAGGACTAGCGGGGGGGTATGAGCAGTTCTTC.

This clone was detected once. The gene calls are TRBV18 and TRBJ2-1; 7 positions agree with TRBD1. After removal of 0 bases from V and 9 bases from J, the junction contained 8 bases not matched to a gene. Per the germline V gene, CDR1 is KGHSH and CDR2 is LQKENI. This CDR3 region has 15 residues. The CDR3: CASSPPRQGRAEQFF. The CDR3 nucleotides read TGTGCCAGCTCACCACCCCGACAGGGCAGGGCTGAGCAGTTCTTC.

The J gene is TRBJ1-3, the V gene TRBV5-1, with D uncertain. Germline loops: CDR1 SGHRS, CDR2 YFSETQ. The CDR3 extends over 15 amino acids. V lost 1 base, J lost 0 bases, and 8 bases lay in between. The CDR3 DNA is TGCGCCAGCAGCTTGTCCGTGAGCTCTGGAAACACCATATATTTT. Protein product: CASSLSVSSGNTIYF.

The rearrangement links TRBV4-1 to TRBJ2-2; TRBD2 matches at 14 bases. The CDR3 runs to 17 residues. Trimming removed 4 bases from V and 4 bases from J; junction bases left unmatched: 5. Per the germline V gene, CDR1 is MGHRA and CDR2 is YSYEKL. The CDR3 DNA follows: TGCGCCAGCAGCCCGACTAGCGGGAGGGCCCTCACCGGGGAGCTGTTTTTT. Encoded protein: CASSPTSGRALTGELFF.

The chain carries TRBV2 and TRBJ2-1; D call uncertain. The CDR3 is made up of 12 amino acids. V was cut by 3 bases and J by 9 bases, with 9 bases left in between. Germline-derived CDR1 and CDR2 are SNHLY and FYNNEI. The CDR3, as DNA: TGTGCCAGCAGTGAGACGGTCCTTGAGCAGTTCTTC. Its protein product is CASSETVLEQFF.

This clone was counted once. The chain uses TRBV5-1 and TRBJ1-1; the D is unclear. The CDR3 consists of 14 residues. Germline V lookup: CDR1 SGHRS, CDR2 YFSETQ. Trimming shortened V by 0 bases and J by 8 bases, and 14 bases separated the two germline ends. CDR3 nucleotide sequence: TGCGCCAGCAGCTTGGTTGGCACAAACCAAGAAGCTTTCTTT. Its protein is CASSLVGTNQEAFF.

Here the CDR3 DNA reads TGTGCCAGCAGTGAAGTGGAGGGGTCTGAAGCTTTCTTT. This encodes CASSEVEGSEAFF. This chain uses TRBV2 with TRBJ1-1, with D possibly matching TRBD1 (5 bases). The CDR3 totals 13 residues. V was trimmed by 1 base and J by 6 bases, leaving 9 bases between them. The germline CDR1 and CDR2 sequences are SNHLY and FYNNEI.

The chain recombines TRBV30 with TRBJ2-2; 12 nucleotides line up with TRBD2. The length of the CDR3 is 16 residues. Trimming cost V 0 bases and J 2 bases; bases outside gene matches: 1. Germline V lookup: CDR1 GTSNPN, CDR2 SVGIG (reference sequence). The CDR3 DNA sequence: TGTGCCTGGAGTGTACTAGCGGGGGGTAACACCGGGGAGCTGTTTTTT. Translation gives CAWSVLAGGNTGELFF.

This clone showed up just a few times. V usage is TRBV2 and J usage is TRBJ1-1; D is unclear. V dropped 1 base and J dropped 3 bases, with 15 bases sitting between them. Germline V gene sequence: CDR1 SNHLY, CDR2 FYNNEI. CDR3 length equals 16 residues. CDR3: CASSEVQGGSYTEAFF. The CDR3 coding sequence is TGTGCCAGCAGTGAAGTTCAAGGAGGCAGCTACACTGAAGCTTTCTTT.

This chain connects TRBV5-1 to TRBJ2-5; no definite D call. CDR3 length: 12 residues. In germline, CDR1 is SGHRS, CDR2 YFSETQ. Trimming removed 0 bases at V and 3 bases at J, with 3 bases between. CDR3 in amino acids: CASSLGEETQYF. The CDR3 DNA sequence: TGCGCCAGCAGCTTGGGAGAAGAGACCCAGTACTTC.

The V call is TRBV18, the J call TRBJ2-7; 10 bases map to TRBD1. Germline V gene sequence: CDR1 KGHSH, CDR2 LQKENI. V shed 0 bases and J 4 bases; nucleotides not matched to a gene: 3. CDR3 length: 15 residues. The chain's CDR3 is CASSPPGQGIYEQYF. The CDR3, as DNA: TGTGCCAGCTCACCACCGGGACAGGGGATATACGAGCAGTACTTC.

This clone was seen once. The rearrangement links TRBV6-5 to TRBJ2-7; D ambiguous. Trimming removed 6 bases from V and 4 bases from J, with 13 bases in between. The CDR3 consists of 13 residues. In germline, CDR1 is MNHEY, CDR2 SVGAGI. CDR3 coding DNA: TGTGCCAGCAGCCCCCTTCCCTTTTACGAGCAGTACTTC. Translated, it gives CASSPLPFYEQYF.